The 30 T cell receptor beta chains below come from one sample, sequenced in a study of post-analysis software for immune sequencing data. Study-wide points: The five TRBV segments detected at higher frequency in patients than in controls included TRBV5-6, TRBV5-1 and TRBV20-1.

Incorporated into the TCR beta cDNA libraries were unique molecular identifiers, which served to reduce PCR and sequencing biases. TCRdb fed the PCR reads into MiXCR, producing one record per CDR3 protein. The sample holds approximately 460,000 distinct CDR3 sequences; less than 45% are singletons and the top ten take roughly 12%. What these receptors recognize is not known. Material: blood. All receptors come from a girl aged 10 to 17 with multiple sclerosis.

CDR3 DNA sequence: TGTGCCAGCAGACCAGACAGGGTAAGGGACTACGAGCAGTACTTC. It encodes CASRPDRVRDYEQYF. The chain employs TRBV27 and TRBJ2-7; 7 nucleotides agree with TRBD1. V was clipped by 6 bases and J by 3 bases; unmatched bases: 11. This CDR3 contains 15 residues. Germline CDR1 and CDR2: MNHEY and SMNVEV (reference sequence).

This chain connects TRBV5-1 to TRBJ2-5; 8 nucleotides match TRBD2. The CDR3 consists of 17 residues. The junction had 22 bases not matched to a gene; V was cut back by 4 bases and J by 11 bases. CDR1 and CDR2 from the germline V gene are SGHRS and YFSETQ. In DNA, the CDR3 is TGCGCCAGCAGCACTGAAGGACTAGCTCGAGTTCCCAATGAGCAGTACTTC. Protein product: CASSTEGLARVPNEQYF. Drawing the rest from reference TRBV5-1 and TRBJ2-5, the complete variable domain is KAGVTQTPRYLIKTRGQQVTLSCSPISGHRSVSWYQQTPGQGLQFLFEYFSETQRNKGNFPGRFSGRQFSNSRSEMNVSTLELGDSALYLCASSTEGLARVPNEQYFGPGTRLLVL.

In this sample, this clonotype turned up once. One end of the junction fails to match germline, which may point to a read error. The chain is built from TRBV29-1 and TRBJ2-1; no definite D call. The CDR3 consists of 14 residues. Germline V gives CDR1 SQVTM, CDR2 ANQGSEA. CDR3 sequence: CSVVVRREYNAQFF. The CDR3 DNA is TGCAGCGTTGTGGTGCGTCGAGAGTACAATGCGCAGTTCTTC.

The V gene is TRBV20-1, the J gene TRBJ2-5; 9 bases map to TRBD1. Unmatched junction bases numbered 6, after V lost 4 bases and J lost 3 bases. The CDR3 extends over 14 amino acids. Germline assignment: CDR1 DFQATT and CDR2 SNEGSKA (reference sequence). CDR3 protein: CSANRGQGEETQYF. The DNA of the CDR3 is TGCAGTGCTAACAGGGGACAGGGTGAAGAGACCCAGTACTTC.

The rearrangement uses TRBV20-1 and TRBJ2-1; 8 bases align to TRBD2. V shed 4 bases, J shed 0 bases, and the junction held 8 bases outside the gene matches. CDR1 DFQATT and CDR2 SNEGSKA come from the germline V gene (reference sequence). The CDR3 is made up of 16 amino acids. The CDR3 loop is CSATGASGPSYNEQFF. DNA for the CDR3: TGCAGTGCTACGGGGGCTAGCGGGCCCTCCTACAATGAGCAGTTCTTC.

This clonotype was counted many times. The chain is built from TRBV5-1 and TRBJ2-3; D unclear. The CDR3 runs to 13 residues. V lost 5 bases and J lost 0, with 7 bases in between. Germline assignment: CDR1 SGHRS and CDR2 YFSETQ. The CDR3 loop is CASSPTSTDTQYF. CDR3 nucleotides: TGCGCCAGCAGTCCAACTAGCACAGATACGCAGTATTTT.

Written as DNA, the CDR3 is TGTGCCAGTAACTCCTGGGCGGGGGTTATCACAGATACGCAGTATTTT. Amino acid sequence: CASNSWAGVITDTQYF. The gene calls are TRBV19 and TRBJ2-3; TRBD2 matches 7 bases. Germline values: CDR1 LNHDA, CDR2 SQIVND (reference sequence). The CDR3 loop spans 16 amino acids. V lost 7 bases, J lost 2 bases, and 12 bases stayed unmatched.

This clonotype was found a few times. The V gene is TRBV20-1, the J gene TRBJ2-3; D possibly corresponds to TRBD2 (5 bases). Germline V gene sequence: CDR1 DFQATT, CDR2 SNEGSKA (reference sequence). The V end was cut by 6 bases, the J end by 0 bases, with 10 bases between. The CDR3 sequence is 13 residues long. The CDR3 nucleotides read TGCAGTGCCCTAGCTTCCAGCACAGATACGCAGTATTTT. It yields the protein CSALASSTDTQYF.

The genes are TRBV7-2 and TRBJ2-5, with D tentatively TRBD2 (5 bases). The length of the CDR3 is 15 residues. Trimming removed 5 bases at V and 1 base at J, with 14 bases between. CDR1 is SGHTA and CDR2 is FQGNSA in the germline V gene. For the CDR3, the DNA is TGTGCCAGCAGCCCCTCGACTAACCCCCAAGAGACCCAGTACTTC. Translating it yields CASSPSTNPQETQYF.

This chain joins TRBV28 and TRBJ2-5; 11 positions agree with TRBD2. CDR1 MDHEN and CDR2 SYDVKM come from the germline V gene. Trimming at V came to 5 bases and at J to 4 bases, leaving 12 bases not matched to a gene. The CDR3 is 17 amino acids. The CDR3 protein is CASSPGLAVLRGETQYF. Here the CDR3 DNA reads TGTGCCAGCAGTCCGGGACTAGCGGTTTTAAGGGGAGAGACCCAGTACTTC.

The chain has TRBV12-3 or TRBV12-4 and TRBJ2-7, with TRBD2 matching 8 bases. Unmatched junction bases numbered 19, after V lost 5 bases and J lost 7 bases. The CDR3 runs to 17 residues. CDR3 coding DNA: TGTGCCAGCAGTCACAGAGGACTAGCATCCTACTCTGGGGAGCAGTACTTC. Protein product: CASSHRGLASYSGEQYF.

Only a few counts were recorded for this clonotype. The rearrangement joins TRBV12-5 to TRBJ2-1, with D perhaps TRBD2 (5 bases). Germline CDR1 reads LGHNT; CDR2 reads FRNRAP. The V and J ends lost 6 bases and 10 bases respectively, with 10 bases between them. The CDR3 contains 11 residues. The CDR3 DNA reads as TGTGCTAGTGGGGATCGCGGGGAGCAGTTCTTC. This gives the protein CASGDRGEQFF.

The chain uses TRBV27 and TRBJ2-7; D remains unclear. The CDR3 runs to 13 residues. V was pared by 3 bases and J by 3 bases, with 9 bases between. CDR1 is MNHEY and CDR2 is SMNVEV in the germline V gene (reference sequence). The CDR3 loop is CASSFYLGYEQYF. Here the CDR3 DNA reads TGTGCCAGCAGTTTCTATCTGGGCTACGAGCAGTACTTC.

V is TRBV18 and J is TRBJ1-1, with D maybe TRBD1 (5 bases). This CDR3 is 13 amino acids long. From germline, CDR1 is KGHSH and CDR2 LQKENI. Trimming removed 6 bases from V and 0 bases from J, with 8 bases in between. DNA for the CDR3: TGTGCCAGCTCTGGGGCGATGAACACTGAAGCTTTCTTT. Translated: CASSGAMNTEAFF.

The table lists this clonotype with a few counts. The V gene is TRBV4-3, the J gene TRBJ2-7; possibly TRBD2 for D (6 bases). Per the germline V gene, CDR1 is LGHNA and CDR2 is YSLEER. The CDR3 totals 14 residues. Trimming removed 0 bases at V and 1 base at J, with 7 bases between. In nucleotides, the CDR3 is TGCGCCAGCAGCCAAGAGGAGGGATCCTACGAGCAGTACTTC. Its translation is CASSQEEGSYEQYF.

V usage is TRBV20-1 and J usage is TRBJ2-5, with TRBD2 matching 9 bases. This CDR3 spans 19 amino acids. Germline V gives CDR1 DFQATT, CDR2 SNEGSKA (reference sequence). Trimming cost V 3 bases and J 11 bases; bases outside gene matches: 28. CDR3 loop: CSARGPREGLSSSYNEQYF. DNA of the CDR3: TGCAGTGCTAGGGGGCCGCGGGAGGGTCTCTCAAGCTCCTACAATGAGCAGTACTTC.

The chain links TRBV20-1 to TRBJ2-7; 9 bases fit TRBD2. Germline CDR1 and CDR2: DFQATT and SNEGSKA (reference sequence). This CDR3 comprises 15 residues. V shed 6 bases, J shed 0 bases, and the junction held 9 bases outside the gene matches. Written as DNA, the CDR3 is TGCAGTGCCTCGAGTCTAGCGGGGTACTCCTACGAGCAGTACTTC. Protein product: CSASSLAGYSYEQYF.

This clonotype was counted once. The J gene is TRBJ2-7, the V gene TRBV20-1; 9 positions agree with TRBD2. The DNA end favors TRBJ2-5, so the J call may be wrong. CDR1 is DFQATT and CDR2 is SNEGSKA in the germline V gene (reference sequence). The length of the CDR3 is 14 residues. CDR3 DNA sequence: TGCAGTGCTTGGTTAGCGGGAGTAAGGGAGACCCAGTACTTC. It yields the protein CSAWLAGVRETQYF.

The chain joins TRBV6-5 to TRBJ1-1; no clear D. The germline V gene has CDR1 MNHEY and CDR2 SVGAGI. Between the trimmed V and J ends, which lost 8 bases and 7 bases, there was a span of 20 bases. CDR3 size: 14 residues. The CDR3 nucleotides are TGTGCCAGCCACCGCGGGGAACTAACTTTTGAAGCTTTCTTT. Protein: CASHRGELTFEAFF.

CDR3 bases: TGTGCCAGCAGTTTCGGGGACTTAGGGTGGAATGAGCAGTACTTC. It encodes CASSFGDLGWNEQYF. The chain uses TRBV27 and TRBJ2-7; D perhaps matches TRBD2 (6 bases). This CDR3 has 15 residues. Germline assignment: CDR1 MNHEY and CDR2 SMNVEV (reference sequence). V lost 3 bases to trimming and J lost 7 bases, with 19 bases between them.

This clonotype showed up just a few times. The rearrangement links TRBV28 to TRBJ2-1; 10 nucleotides align to TRBD2. Germline CDR1 and CDR2: MDHEN and SYDVKM. With 3 bases clipped from V and 9 bases from J, the junction kept 8 bases outside the gene matches. The CDR3 is 15 residues long. The CDR3 sequence is CASSFPPSGSAEQFF. In nucleotides, the CDR3 is TGTGCCAGCAGTTTCCCACCTAGCGGGAGTGCTGAGCAGTTCTTC.

Only a few counts were recorded for this clonotype. The chain's CDR3 is CASSGQGNSYEQYF. CDR3 nucleotide sequence: TGTGCCAGCTCGGGACAGGGGAACTCCTACGAGCAGTACTTC. The J gene is TRBJ2-7, the V gene TRBV18; TRBD1 matches at 10 bases. The ends lost 6 bases at V and 0 bases at J; junction bases unmatched: 2. This CDR3 has 14 amino acids. Germline loops: CDR1 KGHSH, CDR2 LQKENI.

This clonotype was recorded only once. J is TRBJ2-1 and V is TRBV15; 7 bases match TRBD2. The better agreement between TRBJ2-7 and the DNA end casts doubt on the J call. Germline lookup yields CDR1 LNHNV and CDR2 YYDKDF (reference sequence). The CDR3 sequence is 18 residues long. The CDR3 DNA reads as TGTGCCACCAGCACAAACTCCGCAGGCGGGAGCTCCTACAATGAGCAGTACTTC. This gives the protein CATSTNSAGGSSYNEQYF.

The V gene is TRBV4-3, the J gene TRBJ2-4; D might be TRBD1 or TRBD2, each matching 5 bases. The germline V gene has CDR1 LGHNA and CDR2 YSLEER. There are 13 residues in the CDR3. V was pared by 3 bases and J by 13 bases, with 16 bases between. In DNA, the CDR3 is TGCGCCAGCAGCCAGGGACCTTCGGGCGCGCAGTACTTC. Residues: CASSQGPSGAQYF.

The chain employs TRBV15 and TRBJ2-4; D possibly corresponds to TRBD1 (5 bases). The tail of the sequence fits TRBJ2-7 better, so the J call may be wrong. This CDR3 spans 15 amino acids. Germline V gives CDR1 LNHNV, CDR2 YYDKDF (reference sequence). In DNA, the CDR3 is TGTGCCACCAGCAGGCAGGGTACGGTGACCTACGAGCAGTACTTC. Amino acids: CATSRQGTVTYEQYF.

The J gene is TRBJ1-2, the V gene TRBV2; D is unresolved. V shed 2 bases and J shed 4 bases, with 5 bases lying between them. Germline-derived CDR1 and CDR2 are SNHLY and FYNNEI. This CDR3 has 12 amino acids. This chain's CDR3 is CASSEIGYGYTF. The CDR3 bases are TGTGCCAGCAGTGAAATCGGCTATGGCTACACCTTC.

The genes are TRBV15 and TRBJ1-2; TRBD1 might be the D (6 bases). V lost 2 bases and J 3 bases, leaving 13 bases between the germline ends. The CDR3 loop spans 15 amino acids. Germline lookup yields CDR1 LNHNV and CDR2 YYDKDF (reference sequence). CDR3: CATSRPPGGDYGYTF. CDR3 DNA sequence: TGTGCCACCAGCAGACCACCGGGGGGCGACTATGGCTACACCTTC.

There are a few counts of this clonotype. The chain joins TRBV7-9 to TRBJ2-7, with 8 bases identical to TRBD1. CDR1 SEHNR and CDR2 FQNEAQ come from the germline V gene (reference sequence). V shed 4 bases and J 3 bases; nucleotides not matched to a gene: 8. CDR3 length: 15 residues. CDR3 bases: TGTGCCAGCAGCTCCCAGACAGGGGCCAACTACGAGCAGTACTTC. This codes for CASSSQTGANYEQYF.

This clonotype occurred a few times. The chain is built from TRBV12-3 or TRBV12-4 and TRBJ2-1; a possible D gene is TRBD2 (5 bases). Trimming pared 3 bases from V and 6 bases from J, leaving 15 bases between. CDR3 length: 15 amino acids. DNA for the CDR3: TGTGCCAGCAGTTTTCGGGGTGGGGAGACCAATGAGCAGTTCTTC. Amino acid sequence: CASSFRGGETNEQFF.

J is TRBJ2-3 and V is TRBV29-1; unclear D gene. Germline CDR1 is SQVTM and CDR2 is ANQGSEA. V was trimmed by 5 bases and J by 2 bases, leaving 11 bases between them. The CDR3 covers 13 residues. CDR3 in amino acids: CSVLGLYTDTQYF. As DNA, the CDR3 is TGCAGCGTTCTGGGCCTATACACAGATACGCAGTATTTT.